This T cell receptor (beta chain) originates from a study of OX40 agonist ivuxolimab in advanced cancers. On the study more broadly: Each dose-escalation patient presented with hepatocellular carcinoma, melanoma, renal cell or head and neck cancer. Whole-study results and caveats: Fewer expanded clones were found on average in CD4+ than in CD8+ T cells.

The method was immunoSEQ multiplex PCR; TCRdb's version includes in-frame clones alone and lacks a portion of them. The sample holds about 44,000 clones, roughly 90% seen once. V gave up 0 bases and J gave up 7 bases, with 10 bases separating them. Germline CDR1 and CDR2: GTSNPN and SVGIG (reference sequence). The CDR3 loop spans 13 amino acids. To note about this clone: Its specificity is unknown.

Sequencing used CD4+ or CD8+ T cells sorted from blood, obtained in a trial of the OX40 agonist ivuxolimab. The receptor comes from an adult with an advanced solid tumor such as melanoma, head and neck, liver or kidney cancer. The rearrangement uses TRBV30 and TRBJ2-1; D not resolved. Written as DNA, the CDR3 is TGTGCCTGGAGTGTACTTCCCAGGAATGAGCAGTTCTTC. Its translation is CAWSVLPRNEQFF.